This T cell receptor (beta chain) was captured in a study of blood T cells in healthy people across ages. A sample-barcoded 5' primer and a J-beta primer mix were used in a second PCR of roughly 7 to 11 cycles. TCRdb re-called the 5' RACE reads through MiXCR, storing one row per CDR3 protein. The table shows fewer than 1.5 million distinct CDR3 sequences, with 42% occurring only once. Regarding this clonotype: A much larger clone sits a single nucleotide away, making a read error possible.

The TCR originated in a woman under 30 in good health. The sample consisted of blood.

The CDR3 coding sequence is TGTGCCACCAGTGATTTCGAAGAGACCCAGTACTTC. It encodes CATSDFEETQYF. This sequence joins TRBV24-1 and TRBJ2-4; D is ambiguous. The DNA end favors TRBJ2-5, so the J call may be wrong. There are 12 residues in the CDR3. Germline V gene lookup returns CDR1 KGHDR and CDR2 SFDVKD.